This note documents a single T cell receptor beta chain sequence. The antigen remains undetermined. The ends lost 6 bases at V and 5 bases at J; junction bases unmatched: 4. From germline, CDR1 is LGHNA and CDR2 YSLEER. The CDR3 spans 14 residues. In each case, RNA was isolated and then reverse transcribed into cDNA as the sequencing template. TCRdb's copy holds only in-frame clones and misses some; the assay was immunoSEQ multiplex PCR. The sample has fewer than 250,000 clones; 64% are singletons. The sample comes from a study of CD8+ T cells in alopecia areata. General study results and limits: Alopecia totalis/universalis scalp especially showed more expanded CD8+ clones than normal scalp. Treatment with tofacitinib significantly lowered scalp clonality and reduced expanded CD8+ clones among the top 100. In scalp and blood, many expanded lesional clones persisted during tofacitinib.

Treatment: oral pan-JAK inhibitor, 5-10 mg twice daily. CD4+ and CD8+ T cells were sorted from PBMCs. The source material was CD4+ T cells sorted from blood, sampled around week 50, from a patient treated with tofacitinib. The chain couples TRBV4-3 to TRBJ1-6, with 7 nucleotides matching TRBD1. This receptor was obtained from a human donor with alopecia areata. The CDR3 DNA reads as TGCGCCAGCAGTCCCGGGACAGATAATTCACCCCTCCACTTT. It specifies CASSPGTDNSPLHF.